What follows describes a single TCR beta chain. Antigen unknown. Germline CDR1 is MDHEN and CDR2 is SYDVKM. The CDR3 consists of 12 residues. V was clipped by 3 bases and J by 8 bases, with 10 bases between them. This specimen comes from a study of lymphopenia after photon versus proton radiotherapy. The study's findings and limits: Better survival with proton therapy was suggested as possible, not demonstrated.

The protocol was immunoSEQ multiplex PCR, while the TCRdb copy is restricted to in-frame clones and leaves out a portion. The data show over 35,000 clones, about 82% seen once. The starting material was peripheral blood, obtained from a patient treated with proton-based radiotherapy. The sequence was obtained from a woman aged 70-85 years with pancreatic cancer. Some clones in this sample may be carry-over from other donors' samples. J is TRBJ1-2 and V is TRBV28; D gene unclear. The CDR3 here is CASSLYMGGYTF. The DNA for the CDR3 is TGTGCCAGCAGTTTGTATATGGGAGGCTACACCTTC.